The 4 T cell receptor beta chains below all came from one sample that was sequenced in a study of shared clonotypes between healthy human individuals. Clones were read by immunoSEQ multiplex PCR, and TCRdb kept only the in-frame ones, dropping some. Found here are 550,000 to 600,000 clones, around 76% of them singletons; the top ten hold approximately 12%. The sample taken for sequencing was PBMCs. The receptors derive from a woman aged 40 to 50 in good health. Some clones in this sample may be carry-over from other donors' samples.

The chain employs TRBV4-3 and TRBJ2-1; D might be TRBD1 or TRBD2, each matching 7 bases. With 4 bases removed from V and 0 bases from J, the gap between germline ends came to 13 bases. The CDR3 is 16 amino acids. Germline loops: CDR1 LGHNA, CDR2 YSLEER. This CDR3 is CASSPRGGSSYNEQFF. The CDR3 DNA follows: TGCGCCAGCAGCCCCAGGGGGGGGAGCTCCTACAATGAGCAGTTCTTC.

This chain uses TRBV11-2 with TRBJ2-5; D call uncertain. The CDR3 contains 16 residues. Germline loops: CDR1 SGHAT, CDR2 FQNNGV. V lost 5 bases to trimming and J lost 5 bases, with 21 bases between them. The CDR3 DNA is TGTGCCAGCAGCGCCACATCAGGATTTTTCCGGGAGACCCAGTACTTC. Protein: CASSATSGFFRETQYF.

The genes are TRBV29-1 and TRBJ2-7; 8 positions match TRBD1. Germline V gives CDR1 SQVTM, CDR2 ANQGSEA. This CDR3 has 15 residues. Trimming cost V 3 bases and J 2 bases; bases outside gene matches: 9. The CDR3, as DNA: TGCAGCGTTGAGGATACAGGGACAGGAGCCTACGAGCAGTACTTC. Translation gives CSVEDTGTGAYEQYF.

The V call is TRBV5-1, the J call TRBJ2-3, with a weak D call TRBD2 (6 bases). Deletions cut 2 bases from V and 0 bases from J, with 13 bases between. CDR1 and CDR2 from the germline V gene are SGHRS and YFSETQ. The CDR3 is 16 amino acids. CDR3 residues: CASSLSGEKSTDTQYF. The DNA of the CDR3 is TGCGCCAGCAGCTTATCGGGGGAGAAAAGCACAGATACGCAGTATTTT. The full variable domain, with the rest looked up from reference TRBV5-1 and TRBJ2-3, is KAGVTQTPRYLIKTRGQQVTLSCSPISGHRSVSWYQQTPGQGLQFLFEYFSETQRNKGNFPGRFSGRQFSNSRSEMNVSTLELGDSALYLCASSLSGEKSTDTQYFGPGTRLTVL.